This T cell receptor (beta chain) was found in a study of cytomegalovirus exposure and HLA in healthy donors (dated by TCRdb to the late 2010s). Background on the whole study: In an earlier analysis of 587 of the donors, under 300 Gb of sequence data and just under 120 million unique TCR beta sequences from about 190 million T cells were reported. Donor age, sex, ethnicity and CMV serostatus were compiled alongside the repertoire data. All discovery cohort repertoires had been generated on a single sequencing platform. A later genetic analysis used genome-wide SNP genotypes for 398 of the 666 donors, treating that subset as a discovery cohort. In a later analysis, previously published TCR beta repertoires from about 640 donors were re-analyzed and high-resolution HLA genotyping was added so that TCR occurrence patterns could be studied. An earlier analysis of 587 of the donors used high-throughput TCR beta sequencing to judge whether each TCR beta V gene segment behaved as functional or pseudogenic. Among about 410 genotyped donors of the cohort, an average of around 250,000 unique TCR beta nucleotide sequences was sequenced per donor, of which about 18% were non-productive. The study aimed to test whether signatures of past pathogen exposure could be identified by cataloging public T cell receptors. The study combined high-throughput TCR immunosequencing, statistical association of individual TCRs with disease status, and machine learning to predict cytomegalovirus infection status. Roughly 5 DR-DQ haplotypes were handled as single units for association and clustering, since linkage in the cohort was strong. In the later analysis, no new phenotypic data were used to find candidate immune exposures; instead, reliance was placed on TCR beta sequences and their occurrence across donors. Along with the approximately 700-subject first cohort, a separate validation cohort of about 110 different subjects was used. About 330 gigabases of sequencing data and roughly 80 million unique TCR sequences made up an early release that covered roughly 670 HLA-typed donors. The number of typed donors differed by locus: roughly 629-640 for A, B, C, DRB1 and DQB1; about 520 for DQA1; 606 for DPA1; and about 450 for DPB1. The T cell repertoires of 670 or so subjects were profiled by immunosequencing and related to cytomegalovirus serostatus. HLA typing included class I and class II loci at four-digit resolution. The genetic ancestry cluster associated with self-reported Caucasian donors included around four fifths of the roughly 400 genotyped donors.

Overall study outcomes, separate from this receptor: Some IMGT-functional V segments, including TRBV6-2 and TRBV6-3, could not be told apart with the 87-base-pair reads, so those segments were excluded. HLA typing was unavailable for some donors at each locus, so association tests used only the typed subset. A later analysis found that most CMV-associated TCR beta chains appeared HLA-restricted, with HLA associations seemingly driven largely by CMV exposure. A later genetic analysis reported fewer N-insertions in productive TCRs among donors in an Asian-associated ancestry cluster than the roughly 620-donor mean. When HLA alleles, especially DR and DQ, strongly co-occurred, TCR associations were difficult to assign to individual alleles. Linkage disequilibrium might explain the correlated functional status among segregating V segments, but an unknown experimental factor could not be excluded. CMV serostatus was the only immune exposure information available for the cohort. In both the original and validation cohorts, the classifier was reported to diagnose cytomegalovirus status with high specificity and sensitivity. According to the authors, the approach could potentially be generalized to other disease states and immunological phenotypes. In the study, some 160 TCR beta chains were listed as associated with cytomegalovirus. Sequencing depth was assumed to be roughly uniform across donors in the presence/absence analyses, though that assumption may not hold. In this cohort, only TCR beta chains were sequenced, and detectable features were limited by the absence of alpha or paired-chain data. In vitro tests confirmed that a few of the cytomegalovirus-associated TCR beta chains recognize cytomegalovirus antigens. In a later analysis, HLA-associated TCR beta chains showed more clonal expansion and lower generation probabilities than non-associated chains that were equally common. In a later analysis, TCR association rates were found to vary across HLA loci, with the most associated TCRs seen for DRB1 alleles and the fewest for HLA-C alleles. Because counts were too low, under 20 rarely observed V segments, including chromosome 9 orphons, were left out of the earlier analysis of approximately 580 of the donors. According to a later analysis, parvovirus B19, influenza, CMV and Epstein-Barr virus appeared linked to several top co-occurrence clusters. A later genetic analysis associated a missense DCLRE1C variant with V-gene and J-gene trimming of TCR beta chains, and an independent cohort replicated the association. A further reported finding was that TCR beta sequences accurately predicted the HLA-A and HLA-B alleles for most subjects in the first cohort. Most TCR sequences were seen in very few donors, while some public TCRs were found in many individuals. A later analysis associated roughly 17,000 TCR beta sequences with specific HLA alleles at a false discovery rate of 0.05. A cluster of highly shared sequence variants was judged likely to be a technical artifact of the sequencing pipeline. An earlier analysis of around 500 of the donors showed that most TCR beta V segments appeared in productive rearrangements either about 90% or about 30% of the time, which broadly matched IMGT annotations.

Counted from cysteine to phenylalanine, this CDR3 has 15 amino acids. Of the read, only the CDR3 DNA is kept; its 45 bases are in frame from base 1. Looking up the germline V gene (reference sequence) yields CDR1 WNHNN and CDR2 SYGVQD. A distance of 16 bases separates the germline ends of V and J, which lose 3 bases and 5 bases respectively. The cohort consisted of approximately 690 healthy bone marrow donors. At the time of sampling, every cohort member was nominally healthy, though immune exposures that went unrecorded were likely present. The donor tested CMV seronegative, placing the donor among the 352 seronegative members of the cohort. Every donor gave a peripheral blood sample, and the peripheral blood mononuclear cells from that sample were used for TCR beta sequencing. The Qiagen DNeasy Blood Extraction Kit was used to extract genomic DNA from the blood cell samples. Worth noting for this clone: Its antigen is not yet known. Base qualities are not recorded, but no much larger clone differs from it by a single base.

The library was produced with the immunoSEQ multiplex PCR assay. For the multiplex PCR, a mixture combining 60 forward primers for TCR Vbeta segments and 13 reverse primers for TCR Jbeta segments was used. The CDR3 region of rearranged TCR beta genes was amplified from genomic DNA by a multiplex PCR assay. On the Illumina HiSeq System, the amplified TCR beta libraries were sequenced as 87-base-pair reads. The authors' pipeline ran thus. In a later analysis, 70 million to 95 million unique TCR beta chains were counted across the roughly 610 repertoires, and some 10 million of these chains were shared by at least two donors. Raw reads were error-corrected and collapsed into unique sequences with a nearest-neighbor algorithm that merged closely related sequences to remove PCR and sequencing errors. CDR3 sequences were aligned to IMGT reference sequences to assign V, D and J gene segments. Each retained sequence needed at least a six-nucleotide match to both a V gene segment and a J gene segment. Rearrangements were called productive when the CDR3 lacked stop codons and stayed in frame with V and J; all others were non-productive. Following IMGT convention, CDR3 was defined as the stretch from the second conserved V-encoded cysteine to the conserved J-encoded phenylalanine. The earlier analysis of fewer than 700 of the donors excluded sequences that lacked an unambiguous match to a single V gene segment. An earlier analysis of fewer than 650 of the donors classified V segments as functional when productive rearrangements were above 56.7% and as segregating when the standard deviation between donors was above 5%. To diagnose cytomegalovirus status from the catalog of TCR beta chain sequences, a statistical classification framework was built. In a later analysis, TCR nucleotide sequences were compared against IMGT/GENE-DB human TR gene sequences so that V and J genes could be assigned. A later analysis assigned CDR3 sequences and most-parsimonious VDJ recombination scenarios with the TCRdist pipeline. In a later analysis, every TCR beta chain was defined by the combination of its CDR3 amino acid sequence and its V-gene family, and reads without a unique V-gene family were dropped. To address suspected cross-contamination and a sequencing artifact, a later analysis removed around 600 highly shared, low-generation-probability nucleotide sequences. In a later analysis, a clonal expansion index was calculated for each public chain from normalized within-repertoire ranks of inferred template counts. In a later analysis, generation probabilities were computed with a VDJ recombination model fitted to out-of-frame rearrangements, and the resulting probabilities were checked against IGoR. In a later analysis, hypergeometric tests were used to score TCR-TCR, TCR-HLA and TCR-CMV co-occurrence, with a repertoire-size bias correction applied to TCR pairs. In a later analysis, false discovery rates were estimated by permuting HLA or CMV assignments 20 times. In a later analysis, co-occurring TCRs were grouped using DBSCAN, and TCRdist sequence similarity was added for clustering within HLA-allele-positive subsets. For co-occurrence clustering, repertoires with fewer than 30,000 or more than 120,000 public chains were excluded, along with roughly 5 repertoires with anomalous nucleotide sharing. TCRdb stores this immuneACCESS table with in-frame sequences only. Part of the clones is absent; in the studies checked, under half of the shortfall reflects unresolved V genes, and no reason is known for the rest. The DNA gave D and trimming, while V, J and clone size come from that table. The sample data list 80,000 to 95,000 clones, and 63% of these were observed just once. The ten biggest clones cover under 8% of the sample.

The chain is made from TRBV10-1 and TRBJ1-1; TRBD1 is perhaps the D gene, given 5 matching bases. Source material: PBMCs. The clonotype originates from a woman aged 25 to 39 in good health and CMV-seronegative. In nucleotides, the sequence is TGCGCCAGCAGTGAATTAGCAGGGCTTGGAACTGAAGCTTTCTTT. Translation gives CASSELAGLGTEAFF.